This TCR beta chain came from a study of blood T cells in healthy people across ages. Study-level findings and limits: Both higher diversity and more naive CD4+ cells marked long-lived donors when set against aged donors. Because sorting was not performed, PBMCs prevented conclusive naive versus antigen-experienced comparison. It was not known whether donors were CMV positive (a possible confounder of expanded clonotype changes).

Trimming stripped 1 base from V and 4 bases from J, with 4 bases between. This CDR3 is 12 amino acids long. Germline V gene sequence: CDR1 SQVTM, CDR2 ANQGSEA. Combining a sample-barcoded 5' primer with a J-beta primer mix, a second PCR ran for 7 to 11 cycles. TCRdb re-called the 5' RACE reads with MiXCR, one entry per CDR3 protein. The sample yields roughly 720,000 distinct CDR3 sequences, about 53% seen once. With respect to this clonotype: Its antigen is undetermined.

V and J are TRBV29-1 and TRBJ2-2; D gene unclear. The sequence was obtained from an elderly man in good health. The sample consisted of blood. CDR3 amino acids: CSVEGRTGELFF. CDR3 nucleotides: TGCAGCGTTGAAGGTCGCACCGGGGAGCTGTTTTTT.